Each of the 10 T cell receptor beta chains below was sequenced from the same sample in a study of T cells after yellow fever vaccination. TCRdb called the 5' RACE reads again in MiXCR, with one record for every CDR3 protein. The table lists 25,000 to 35,000 distinct CDR3 sequences, around 5.8% of them singletons. This material consisted of PBMCs, either bulk or a sorted T-cell subset (CD4+, CD8+, memory, or dextramer-sorted; not recorded which), taken on the day of the yellow fever booster vaccination. All receptors come from a man younger than 40 who received the YFV17D yellow fever vaccine.

The V gene is TRBV6-6, the J gene TRBJ2-7, with a possible D match to TRBD1 (5 bases). The CDR3 loop spans 13 amino acids. The V gene's germline CDR1 is MNHNY and CDR2 SVGAGI (reference sequence). V was shortened by 2 bases and J by 2 bases, with 7 bases between the two germline ends. The CDR3 spells CASSYDSPYEQYF. The CDR3 coding sequence is TGTGCCAGCAGTTACGACAGCCCCTACGAGCAGTACTTC.

This clonotype was detected only a few times. The chain uses TRBV10-3 and TRBJ2-5, with D possibly being TRBD2 (6 bases). Germline loops: CDR1 ENHRY, CDR2 SYGVKD. The CDR3 runs to 14 residues. With 11 bases removed from V and 3 bases from J, the gap between germline ends came to 19 bases. The CDR3 DNA is TGTGCCGCCTACTCTGGACTATTTGAAGAGACCCAGTACTTC. Its protein product is CAAYSGLFEETQYF.

Many counts were recorded for this clonotype. The chain has TRBV7-2 and TRBJ2-5, with a possible D match to TRBD1 (6 bases). Trimming stripped 2 bases from V and 1 base from J, with 8 bases between. This CDR3 contains 14 residues. In germline, CDR1 is SGHTA, CDR2 FQGNSA. The CDR3, as DNA: TGTGCCAGCAGCTTATTGACAGGCCAAGAGACCCAGTACTTC. Translation gives CASSLLTGQETQYF.

This clonotype was observed at least ten times. This chain uses TRBV10-2 with TRBJ2-1, with 7 bases aligning to TRBD2. CDR3 length: 14 residues. Trimming at V came to 2 bases and at J to 4 bases, leaving 2 bases not matched to a gene. The V gene's germline CDR1 is WSHSY and CDR2 SAAADI. The DNA for the CDR3 is TGCGCCAGCAGTGAGACTAGCGCTTACAATGAGCAGTTCTTC. Protein sequence: CASSETSAYNEQFF.

This clonotype was seen at least ten times. The CDR3 region is CASSQDLLAQYNEQFF. Written as DNA, the CDR3 is TGCGCCAGCAGCCAAGATCTCCTAGCGCAATACAATGAGCAGTTCTTC. V is TRBV4-3 and J is TRBJ2-1, with a tentative D call TRBD2 (6 bases). The germline CDR1 and CDR2 sequences are LGHNA and YSLEER. The CDR3 sequence is 16 residues long. Trimming shortened V by 0 bases and J by 4 bases, and 13 bases separated the two germline ends.

This clonotype was picked up many times. The rearrangement uses TRBV2 and TRBJ2-7; D is unclear. With 2 bases removed from V and 2 bases from J, the gap between germline ends came to 7 bases. Germline values: CDR1 SNHLY, CDR2 FYNNEI. This CDR3 spans 13 amino acids. The CDR3 region has the DNA TGTGCCAGCAGTGAATCTGCTGCCTACGAGCAGTACTTC. It translates to CASSESAAYEQYF.

At least ten counts were recorded for this clonotype. The chain combines TRBV18 with TRBJ2-1, with D tentatively TRBD2 (5 bases). CDR1 is KGHSH, CDR2 LQKENI, per germline. CDR3 length: 13 residues. V lost 0 bases, J lost 8 bases, and 8 bases lay in between. CDR3 nucleotides: TGTGCCAGCTCACCACCCCCCGGGGATGAGCAGTTCTTC. The encoded protein is CASSPPPGDEQFF.

The chain joins TRBV7-8 to TRBJ1-2, with 9 bases lining up with TRBD1. Germline loops: CDR1 SGHVS, CDR2 FQNEAQ. The CDR3 extends over 14 amino acids. The V and J ends lost 5 bases and 2 bases, in that order; junction bases with no gene match: 3. The DNA for the CDR3 is TGTGCCAGCAGCCAGACAGGGGGAAACTATGGCTACACCTTC. This translates into CASSQTGGNYGYTF.

A few counts support this clonotype. The rearrangement links TRBV18 to TRBJ1-2, with D maybe TRBD1 (6 bases). Deletions cut 3 bases from V and 3 bases from J, with 14 bases between. The CDR3 runs to 15 residues. Germline lookup yields CDR1 KGHSH and CDR2 LQKENI. The CDR3 DNA reads as TGTGCCAGCTCACCTCCGGACAGTCAGTACTATGGCTACACCTTC. This encodes CASSPPDSQYYGYTF.

The DNA of the CDR3 is TGTGCCAGCAGCCAAGCAGCGGGAGGTTATAATGAGCAGTTCTTC. Its protein product is CASSQAAGGYNEQFF. The chain links TRBV4-2 to TRBJ2-1; 9 nucleotides match TRBD2. J gave up 7 bases and V 1 base, and 5 bases lay outside the gene matches. The CDR3 extends over 15 amino acids. Germline assignment: CDR1 LGHNA and CDR2 YNFKEQ.